This TCR beta chain comes out of a study of T-cell reconstitution after alpha-beta-depleted transplantation in children. Preparation of the TCRbeta library used unique molecular identifiers. TCRdb processed the PCR reads anew with MiXCR; each CDR3 protein has one entry. The sample holds 77,000 or so distinct CDR3 sequences, 15% to 20% seen once. Germline lookup yields CDR1 SEHNR and CDR2 FQNEAQ (reference sequence). The CDR3 has 13 residues. Study results and caveats: Most T-cell counts and diversity one year after the transplant came from T cells that were newly produced.

Turning to this clonotype: Its specificity is not known. A read error may account for a junction end that differs from germline.

The origin of this receptor is a male patient aged 2-15 years who had a stem cell transplant for acute lymphoblastic leukemia, so the T cells may come from the graft donor. This chain uses TRBV7-9 with TRBJ2-5; D is possibly TRBD2 (5 bases). Source: PBMCs, mostly from graft donor cells, taken 360 days after TCRalphabeta/CD19-depleted stem cell transplant. The CDR3 spells CAISSGIQETQYF. In DNA form, the CDR3 reads TGTGCCATCAGCTCCGGGATACAAGAGACCCAGTACTTC. Together with reference TRBV7-9 and TRBJ2-5, the CDR3 gives the full variable domain: DTGVSQNPRHKITKRGQNVTFRCDPISEHNRLYWYRQTLGQGPEFLTYFQNEAQLEKSRLLSDRFSAERPKGSFSTLEIQRTEQGDSAMYLCAISSGIQETQYFGPGTRLLVL.